The sequence of this TCR beta chain was determined in a study of blood T cells in healthy people across ages. This clonotype turned up a few times. For the second PCR, which ran for roughly 6 to 12 cycles, a sample-barcoded 5' primer and a J-beta primer mix were used. TCRdb ran MiXCR on the 5' RACE reads and lists one entry per CDR3 protein. The sample carries about 560,000 distinct CDR3 sequences, 25% to 35% recorded once. The CDR3 contains 13 residues. Trimming shortened V by 8 bases and J by 3 bases, and 10 bases separated the two germline ends. Germline CDR1 reads SGHDN; CDR2 reads FVKESK. The same data also contributed to another study, on T cells of mothers and their children.

The rearrangement joins TRBV14 to TRBJ1-4; D might be TRBD1 (5 bases). The sample comprised blood. The TCR was taken from a boy aged 2 to 9 in good health. The CDR3 DNA follows: TGTGCCAGCGCCCAGGGTGCTAATGAAAAACTGTTTTTT. Protein product: CASAQGANEKLFF.